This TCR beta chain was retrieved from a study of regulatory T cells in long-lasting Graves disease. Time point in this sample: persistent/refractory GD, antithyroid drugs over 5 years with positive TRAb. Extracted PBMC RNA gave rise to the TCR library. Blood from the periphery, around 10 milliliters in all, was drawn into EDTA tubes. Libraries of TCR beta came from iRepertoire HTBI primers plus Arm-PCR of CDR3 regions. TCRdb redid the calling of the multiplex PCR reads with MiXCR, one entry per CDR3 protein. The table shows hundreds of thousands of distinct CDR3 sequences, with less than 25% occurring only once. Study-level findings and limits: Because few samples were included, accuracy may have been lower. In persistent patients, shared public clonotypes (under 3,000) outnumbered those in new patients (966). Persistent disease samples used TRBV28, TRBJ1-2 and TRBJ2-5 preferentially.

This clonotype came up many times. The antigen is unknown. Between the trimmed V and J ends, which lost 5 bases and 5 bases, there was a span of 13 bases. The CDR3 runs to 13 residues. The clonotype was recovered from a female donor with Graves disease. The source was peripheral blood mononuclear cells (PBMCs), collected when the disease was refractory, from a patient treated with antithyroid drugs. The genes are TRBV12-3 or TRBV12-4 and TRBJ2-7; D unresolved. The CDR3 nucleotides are TGTGCCAGCAGTGCAATCTTCCCCCACGAGCAGTACTTC. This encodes CASSAIFPHEQYF.